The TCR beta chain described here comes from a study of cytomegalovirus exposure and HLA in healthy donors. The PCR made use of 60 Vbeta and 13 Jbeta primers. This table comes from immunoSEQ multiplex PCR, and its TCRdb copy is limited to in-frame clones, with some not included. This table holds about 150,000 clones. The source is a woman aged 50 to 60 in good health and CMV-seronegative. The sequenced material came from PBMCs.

DNA for the CDR3: TGTGCCAGCGGCCAGCGGGGACACCAAGAGACCCAGTACTTC. Protein sequence: CASGQRGHQETQYF. The chain uses TRBV7-2 and TRBJ2-5; 7 nucleotides line up with TRBD2. The V gene's germline CDR1 is SGHTA and CDR2 FQGNSA. V trimming: 8 bases; J trimming: 0 bases; junction bases outside the gene matches: 6. The CDR3 runs 14 residues.